Detailed here is one T cell receptor (beta chain). The data stem from a study of blood T cell repertoires in COVID-19. Study in general: Acute-phase and convalescent COVID-19 samples originated in the United States, Italy and Spain. The analysed material was cDNA or gDNA that came from T cells, B-cell-depleted T cells, or PBMCs.

In the study's own analysis: Amplified reference gene primers provided the basis for estimating nucleated cell counts. Repertoires were generated with immunoSEQ multiplex PCR, while TCRdb's copy carries only in-frame clones and drops some. The D gene and trimming were derived from the DNA, and the V and J assignments and clone size from that table. There are tens of thousands of clones in the sample; approximately 84% occur only once, and about 14% lies in the top ten. This receptor was identified in a man aged 70 or older with acute or convalescent COVID-19. The specimen sequenced was peripheral blood.

Here the CDR3 DNA reads TGTGCCAGCAGCTTGTGGCTAGCGGGGGGGCCGGGGAATGAGCAGTTCTTC. The encoded protein is CASSLWLAGGPGNEQFF. This chain uses TRBV5-6 with TRBJ2-1, with TRBD2 identical over 12 bases. V was pared by 1 base and J by 7 bases, with 9 bases of the junction left unmatched. CDR1 and CDR2 from the germline V gene are SGHDT and YYEEEE. The CDR3 runs 17 residues.